One sample yielded the 19 T cell receptor beta chains listed below, sequenced in a study of T cells after yellow fever vaccination. Each CDR3 protein gets one entry after TCRdb re-called the 5' RACE reads with MiXCR. The repertoire holds around 550,000 distinct CDR3 sequences, with about 19% as singletons. This sample comprised PBMCs, obtained 15 days after the yellow fever booster vaccination. The receptors shown here come from a man aged 25 to 40 who received the YFV17D yellow fever vaccine.

The chain is built from TRBV7-3 and TRBJ2-3; D is uncertain. The CDR3 runs 14 residues. The germline V and J ends were trimmed by 5 bases and 5 bases, with 14 bases remaining between them. Per the germline V gene, CDR1 is SGHTA and CDR2 is FQGTGA. The CDR3 sequence is CASSLGRSGDTQYF. CDR3 bases: TGTGCCAGCAGCCTTGGAAGATCGGGAGATACGCAGTATTTT.

This clonotype has just a few counts. The J gene is TRBJ2-3, the V gene TRBV7-8; TRBD2 aligns across 9 bases. The CDR3 contains 17 residues. Per germline, CDR1 SGHVS and CDR2 FQNEAQ. The V gene end was trimmed by 2 bases and the J gene end by 3 bases; junction bases not matched to a gene: 9. Written as DNA, the CDR3 is TGTGCCAGCAGCTTACCGAGCGGGAGGAGGCGGACAGATACGCAGTATTTT. Translating it yields CASSLPSGRRRTDTQYF.

The chain couples TRBV19 to TRBJ1-6; 11 positions match TRBD1. Germline CDR1 and CDR2: LNHDA and SQIVND (reference sequence). V shed 5 bases and J 7 bases; nucleotides not matched to a gene: 7. This CDR3 spans 16 amino acids. CDR3 amino acids: CASSPDGDRGNSPLHF. The CDR3 bases are TGTGCCAGTAGTCCTGACGGGGACAGGGGGAATTCACCCCTCCACTTT. Full variable domain (rest looked up from reference TRBV19 and TRBJ1-6): DGGITQSPKYLFRKEGQNVTLSCEQNLNHDAMYWYRQDPGQGLRLIYYSQIVNDFQKGDIAEGYSVSREKKESFPLTVTSAQKNPTAFYLCASSPDGDRGNSPLHFGNGTRLTVT.

The chain recombines TRBV7-9 with TRBJ1-2; D unresolved. Germline CDR1 reads SEHNR; CDR2 reads FQNEAQ (reference sequence). The CDR3 has 14 residues. V lost 3 bases to trimming and J lost 8 bases, with 16 bases between them. DNA for the CDR3: TGTGCCAGCAGCTTCCACATAGACCATGGGGGCTACACCTTC. Translating gives CASSFHIDHGGYTF.

This chain links TRBV20-1 with TRBJ2-3; tentative D call: TRBD1 (5 bases). V was pared by 3 bases and J by 5 bases, with 15 bases between. The CDR3 has 14 amino acids. CDR1 and CDR2 (germline): DFQATT, SNEGSKA (reference sequence). CDR3 sequence: CSASLQGWGDTQYF. CDR3 in DNA: TGCAGTGCTAGCTTGCAGGGTTGGGGAGATACGCAGTATTTT.

A single count supports this clonotype. This chain uses TRBV29-1 with TRBJ2-2, with 9 bases aligning to TRBD2. Germline-derived CDR1 and CDR2 are SQVTM and ANQGSEA. The CDR3 has 11 amino acids. CDR3 sequence (DNA): TGCACTAGCGGGATCACCGGGGAGCTGTTTTTT. Translation gives CTSGITGELFF.

This clonotype was seen a handful of times. The chain uses TRBV4-3 and TRBJ1-3; D is unclear. V lost 0 bases, J lost 1 base, and 16 bases lay in between. The CDR3 is made up of 18 amino acids. The germline V gene has CDR1 LGHNA and CDR2 YSLEER. The CDR3 is CASSQDSGGTVSGNTIYF. DNA for the CDR3: TGCGCCAGCAGCCAAGATTCGGGAGGAACCGTGTCTGGAAACACCATATATTTT.

The table lists this clonotype with a few counts. V is TRBV6-1 and J is TRBJ2-7, with TRBD2 matching 9 bases. There are 14 residues in the CDR3. Looked up from germline, CDR1 is MNHNS and CDR2 is SASEGT. J gave up 4 bases and V 5 bases, and 6 bases lay outside the gene matches. The CDR3 here is CASSPSGTIYEQYF. DNA of the CDR3: TGTGCCAGCAGTCCTAGCGGGACGATATACGAGCAGTACTTC.

The chain uses TRBV28 and TRBJ2-5; no firm D call. V was clipped by 1 base and J by 2 bases, with 8 bases between them. This CDR3 is built from 14 residues. CDR1 is MDHEN, CDR2 SYDVKM, per germline. The CDR3 sequence: CASSLYRTQETQYF. CDR3 nucleotide sequence: TGTGCCAGCAGTTTATACAGAACGCAAGAGACCCAGTACTTC.

Ten or more counts support this clonotype. CDR3 protein: CASLTGSSYEQYF. In DNA form, the CDR3 reads TGTGCCAGCCTTACAGGGAGCTCCTACGAGCAGTACTTC. The genes are TRBV28 and TRBJ2-7; D perhaps matches TRBD1 (6 bases). The CDR3 totals 13 residues. Trimming shortened V by 8 bases and J by 0 bases, and 11 bases separated the two germline ends. CDR1 MDHEN and CDR2 SYDVKM come from the germline V gene.

J is TRBJ2-3 and V is TRBV12-3 or TRBV12-4; D unclear. CDR3 length equals 15 residues. V gave up 6 bases and J gave up 0 bases, with 13 bases separating them. The CDR3 DNA reads as TGTGCCAGCAGCAAATCATACGCTAGCACAGATACGCAGTATTTT. Amino acids: CASSKSYASTDTQYF.

This clonotype has only a few counts. The genes are TRBV20-1 and TRBJ2-7, with D perhaps TRBD2 (5 bases). This CDR3 is 14 amino acids long. Trimming cost V 1 base and J 11 bases, with 21 bases left between them. Germline assignment: CDR1 DFQATT and CDR2 SNEGSKA (reference sequence). CDR3 loop: CSARVAYLAYREYF. CDR3 sequence (DNA): TGCAGTGCTAGAGTAGCCTATCTAGCCTATCGGGAGTACTTC.

The DNA for the CDR3 is TGTGCCAGCATTCCAACAGGGCTATTTCGAGGCTACACCTTC. This sequence encodes CASIPTGLFRGYTF. The V and J genes are TRBV12-3 or TRBV12-4 and TRBJ1-2; possibly TRBD1 for D (6 bases). V was trimmed by 7 bases and J by 8 bases, leaving 20 bases between them. CDR3 length equals 14 residues.

The chain uses TRBV10-3 and TRBJ2-1; 8 positions agree with TRBD1. The germline V gene encodes CDR1 ENHRY and CDR2 SYGVKD. Trimming removed 8 bases from V and 6 bases from J; junction bases left unmatched: 6. The CDR3 totals 13 residues. The CDR3 loop reads CAISRGLGNEQFF. In DNA, the CDR3 is TGTGCCATCTCCAGGGGGCTGGGCAATGAGCAGTTCTTC.

The chain uses TRBV7-2 and TRBJ1-1; D might be TRBD1 (6 bases). Germline lookup yields CDR1 SGHTA and CDR2 FQGNSA. Between the trimmed V and J ends, which lost 5 bases and 6 bases, there was a span of 13 bases. The CDR3 sequence is 13 residues long. For the CDR3, the DNA is TGTGCCAGCAGCGAGCGACAGGCACCTGAAGCTTTCTTT. Amino acid sequence: CASSERQAPEAFF.

This clonotype appeared a few times. The V call is TRBV6-1, the J call TRBJ2-3; D is possibly TRBD2 (7 bases). Germline V CDR1 and CDR2: MNHNS, SASEGT. The CDR3 length is 15 residues. V was clipped by 6 bases and J by 4 bases, with 17 bases between them. The CDR3 coding sequence is TGTGCCAGCAGGCGGGTGGGGGCGGGGGCAGATACGCAGTATTTT. As protein: CASRRVGAGADTQYF.

This clonotype has more than one count but fewer than ten. This chain connects TRBV20-1 to TRBJ2-5; D remains unclear. The CDR3 totals 13 residues. Looked up from germline, CDR1 is DFQATT and CDR2 is SNEGSKA (reference sequence). Trimming left V 2 bases short and J 5 bases short, with 12 bases between. CDR3 bases: TGCAGTGCTAGAAAAGTGGTGAGGGAGACCCAGTACTTC. Translated: CSARKVVRETQYF.

The chain recombines TRBV7-2 with TRBJ1-2; 9 positions match TRBD1. Germline assignment: CDR1 SGHTA and CDR2 FQGNSA. Losses at the gene ends were 2 bases for V and 5 bases for J; bases not matched to a gene: 3. This CDR3 has 14 residues. Here the CDR3 reads CASSLQTGGYGYTF. In DNA form, the CDR3 reads TGTGCCAGCAGCTTACAGACAGGGGGGTATGGCTACACCTTC. The full variable domain, with the rest looked up from reference TRBV7-2 and TRBJ1-2, is GAGVSQSPSNKVTEKGKDVELRCDPISGHTALYWYRQSLGQGLEFLIYFQGNSAPDKSGLPSDRFSAERTGGSVSTLTIQRTQQEDSAVYLCASSLQTGGYGYTFGSGTRLTVV.

This clonotype was detected only a few times. CDR3: CASTPGGGGVYNEQFF. The CDR3 DNA sequence: TGTGCCAGCACCCCGGGTGGCGGGGGGGTCTACAATGAGCAGTTCTTC. This chain uses TRBV5-5 with TRBJ2-1; 9 bases map to TRBD2. This CDR3 is built from 16 residues. V shed 6 bases, J shed 3 bases, and the junction held 10 bases outside the gene matches. The V gene's germline CDR1 is SGHKS and CDR2 YYEKEE (reference sequence).